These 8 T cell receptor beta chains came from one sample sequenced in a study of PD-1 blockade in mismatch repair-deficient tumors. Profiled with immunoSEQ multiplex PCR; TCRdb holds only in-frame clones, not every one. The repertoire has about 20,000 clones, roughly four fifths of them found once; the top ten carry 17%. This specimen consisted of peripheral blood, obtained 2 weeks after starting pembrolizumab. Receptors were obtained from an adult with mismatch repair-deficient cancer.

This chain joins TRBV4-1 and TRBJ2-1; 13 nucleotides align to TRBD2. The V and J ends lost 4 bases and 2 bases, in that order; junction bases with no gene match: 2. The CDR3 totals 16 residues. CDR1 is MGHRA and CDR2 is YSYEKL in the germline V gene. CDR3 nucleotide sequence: TGCGCCAGCAGCCCTGGACTAGCGGGAGCCTACAATGAGCAGTTCTTC. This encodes CASSPGLAGAYNEQFF.

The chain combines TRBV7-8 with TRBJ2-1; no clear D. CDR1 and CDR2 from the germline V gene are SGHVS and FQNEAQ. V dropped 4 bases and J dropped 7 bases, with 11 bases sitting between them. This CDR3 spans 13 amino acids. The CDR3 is CASSYSSKNEQFF. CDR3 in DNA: TGTGCCAGCAGCTACTCTTCGAAAAATGAGCAGTTCTTC.

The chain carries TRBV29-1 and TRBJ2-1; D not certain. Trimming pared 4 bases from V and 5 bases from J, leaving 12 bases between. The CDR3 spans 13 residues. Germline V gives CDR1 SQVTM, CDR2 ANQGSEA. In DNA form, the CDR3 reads TGCAGCGTTGGGGGTATCCATCACAATGAGCAGTTCTTC. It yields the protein CSVGGIHHNEQFF.

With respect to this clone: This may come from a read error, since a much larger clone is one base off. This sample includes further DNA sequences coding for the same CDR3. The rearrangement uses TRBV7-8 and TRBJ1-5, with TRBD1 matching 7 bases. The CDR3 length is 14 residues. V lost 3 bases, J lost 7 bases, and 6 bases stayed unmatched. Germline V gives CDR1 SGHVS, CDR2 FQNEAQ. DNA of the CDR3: TGTGCCAGCAGCTTGCAGGGGGGGTTGCAGCCCCAGCATTTT. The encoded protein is CASSLQGGLQPQHF.

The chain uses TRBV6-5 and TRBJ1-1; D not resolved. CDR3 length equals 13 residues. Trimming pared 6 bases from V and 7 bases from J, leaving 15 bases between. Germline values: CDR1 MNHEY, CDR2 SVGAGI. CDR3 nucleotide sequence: TGTGCCAGCAGCCTGGGCCAGGCCGTTGAAGCTTTCTTT. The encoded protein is CASSLGQAVEAFF.

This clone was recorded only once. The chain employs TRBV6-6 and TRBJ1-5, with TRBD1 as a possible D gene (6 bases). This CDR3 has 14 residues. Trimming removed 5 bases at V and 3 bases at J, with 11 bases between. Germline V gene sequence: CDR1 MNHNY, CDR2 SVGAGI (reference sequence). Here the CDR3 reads CASSEQGYNQPQHF. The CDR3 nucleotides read TGTGCCAGCAGTGAGCAGGGGTACAATCAGCCCCAGCATTTT.

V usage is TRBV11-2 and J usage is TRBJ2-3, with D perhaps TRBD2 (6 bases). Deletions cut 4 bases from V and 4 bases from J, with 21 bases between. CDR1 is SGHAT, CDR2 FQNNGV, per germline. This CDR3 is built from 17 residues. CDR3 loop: CASSWLPTSLLPDTQYF. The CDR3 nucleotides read TGTGCCAGCAGCTGGCTACCTACTAGCCTCCTTCCAGATACGCAGTATTTT.

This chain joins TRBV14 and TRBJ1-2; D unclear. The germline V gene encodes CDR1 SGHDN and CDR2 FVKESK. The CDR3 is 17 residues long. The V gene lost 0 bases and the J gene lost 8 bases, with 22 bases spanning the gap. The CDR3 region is CASSQDGAGGLRIGYTF. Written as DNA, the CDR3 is TGTGCCAGCAGCCAAGATGGAGCCGGCGGACTACGGATCGGCTACACCTTC.